One and the same sample provided the 8 T cell receptor beta chains below, sequenced in a study of blood T cells in healthy people across ages. Alongside a J-beta primer mix, a sample-barcoded 5' primer served in a second PCR lasting about 7 to 12 cycles. TCRdb processed the 5' RACE reads anew with MiXCR; each CDR3 protein has one entry. This repertoire shows about 1,400,000 distinct CDR3 sequences, almost 60% found once; its top ten account for roughly 7%. The sample consisted of blood. These receptors all come from a man between 18 and 29 years old in good health.

This rearrangement joins TRBV6-5 to TRBJ1-2; a weak D match, TRBD1 (6 bases). CDR3 size: 17 residues. Germline V gene data show CDR1 as MNHEY and CDR2 as SVGAGI. Between the trimmed V and J ends, which lost 2 bases and 1 base, there was a span of 17 bases. In nucleotides, the CDR3 is TGTGCCAGCAGTTACAAGGGGGGAACGGAAAATAACTATGGCTACACCTTC. Its translation is CASSYKGGTENNYGYTF.

This clonotype was picked up one time. The J gene is TRBJ2-3, the V gene TRBV11-2; D gene ambiguous. This CDR3 has 15 amino acids. Trimming stripped 5 bases from V and 2 bases from J, with 14 bases between. Germline CDR1 SGHAT, CDR2 FQNNGV. The CDR3 DNA is TGTGCCAGCAGCCACATGGCGCATCTCACAGATACGCAGTATTTT. It specifies CASSHMAHLTDTQYF. The full variable domain, its missing parts supplied by reference TRBV11-2 and TRBJ2-3, is EAGVAQSPRYKIIEKRQSVAFWCNPISGHATLYWYQQILGQGPKLLIQFQNNGVVDDSQLPKDRFSAERLKGVDSTLKIQPAKLEDSAVYLCASSHMAHLTDTQYFGPGTRLTVL.

The gene calls are TRBV20-1 and TRBJ1-2; D call uncertain. The CDR3 is 14 residues long. Germline loops: CDR1 DFQATT, CDR2 SNEGSKA (reference sequence). Trimming cost V 2 bases and J 3 bases, with 13 bases left between them. The DNA of the CDR3 is TGCAGTGCTAGATCCCAACGGGAAGACTATGGCTACACCTTC. It specifies CSARSQREDYGYTF.

This chain joins TRBV5-1 and TRBJ2-3; tentative D call: TRBD1 (5 bases). Germline CDR1 SGHRS, CDR2 YFSETQ. V was cut by 4 bases and J by 9 bases, with 21 bases left in between. The CDR3 length is 15 residues. The DNA of the CDR3 is TGCGCCAGCAGCCCAACACACACCCGCGCAGGGACGCAGTATTTT. Translated, it gives CASSPTHTRAGTQYF.

This rearrangement joins TRBV6-6 to TRBJ1-1; unclear D gene. The V end lost 7 bases, the J end lost 5 bases, and 14 bases lay between the germline ends. The CDR3 sequence is 13 residues long. Germline loops: CDR1 MNHNY, CDR2 SVGAGI (reference sequence). The CDR3 region is CASTNREITEAFF. CDR3 sequence (DNA): TGTGCCAGCACCAACCGGGAAATAACTGAAGCTTTCTTT.

This clonotype was counted a few times. Sequence at one end of the junction differs from germline and may be a read error. This rearrangement joins TRBV12-3 or TRBV12-4 to TRBJ1-1; 8 bases map to TRBD1. This CDR3 is 12 amino acids long. CDR3 protein: CASSLGTGRAFF. The CDR3, as DNA: TGTGCCAGCAGCTTAGGGACAGGTCGAGCTTTCTTT.

A few counts support this clonotype. The chain couples TRBV4-1 to TRBJ2-7; TRBD1 agrees at 9 bases. After removal of 7 bases from V and 7 bases from J, the junction contained 14 bases not matched to a gene. The CDR3 contains 15 residues. Germline V gene data show CDR1 as MGHRA and CDR2 as YSYEKL. CDR3 in amino acids: CASKSTGGNEGEQYF. The CDR3 DNA reads TGCGCCAGCAAATCGACAGGGGGGAATGAAGGGGAGCAGTACTTC.

The genes are TRBV3-1 and TRBJ2-5; 7 bases fit TRBD2. This CDR3 comprises 14 residues. Trimming removed 6 bases from V and 1 base from J; junction bases left unmatched: 5. Germline V CDR1 and CDR2: LGHDT, YNNKEL (reference sequence). The CDR3 spells CASSPTSTQETQYF. Written as DNA, the CDR3 is TGTGCCAGCAGTCCGACTAGCACCCAAGAGACCCAGTACTTC.